The 10 T cell receptor beta chains below all came from one sample that was sequenced in a study of T cells in Graves' hyperthyroidism and ophthalmopathy. Regions amplified from RNA transcripts were the TCR beta CDR3 regions. In the first-round RT-PCR of the TCR CDR3, the HTBI primer set was used. TCRdb recomputed calls from the multiplex PCR reads with MiXCR, one row per CDR3 protein. This sample has hundreds of thousands of distinct CDR3 sequences, with more than 12% found just once. The sequenced sample consisted of blood. The receptors originated from a woman aged 45-60 years with Graves' ophthalmopathy.

This chain links TRBV6-6 with TRBJ1-5; D unresolved. Trimming took 7 bases from V and 7 from J, leaving 17 bases between them. The V gene's germline CDR1 is MNHNY and CDR2 SVGAGI (reference sequence). The CDR3 spans 14 residues. CDR3 loop: CASKDSLGSQPQHF. In nucleotides, the CDR3 is TGTGCCAGCAAAGACTCGCTAGGGAGCCAGCCCCAGCATTTT.

This clonotype has a count of ten or more. This rearrangement joins TRBV10-2 to TRBJ2-7; TRBD2 agrees at 8 bases. The CDR3 sequence is 14 residues long. Germline values: CDR1 WSHSY, CDR2 SAAADI. Unmatched junction bases numbered 8, after V lost 6 bases and J lost 4 bases. The CDR3 loop reads CASSQAGERYEQYF. In DNA, the CDR3 is TGCGCCAGCAGCCAAGCGGGAGAAAGGTACGAGCAGTACTTC.

This clonotype was found a few times. V usage is TRBV20-1 and J usage is TRBJ1-4, with 9 nucleotides matching TRBD1. This CDR3 has 14 amino acids. CDR1 is DFQATT and CDR2 is SNEGSKA in the germline V gene (reference sequence). Trimming cost V 6 bases and J 7 bases; bases outside gene matches: 9. The CDR3 spells CSARPGQGSEKLFF. Here the CDR3 DNA reads TGCAGTGCGCGGCCGGGACAGGGCAGTGAAAAACTGTTTTTT.

This clonotype occurred many times. V usage is TRBV12-3 or TRBV12-4 and J usage is TRBJ1-3; D remains ambiguous. V lost 4 bases and J lost 4, with 5 bases in between. The CDR3 runs to 12 residues. The CDR3 DNA is TGTGCCAGCAGTTACTCAGGAAACACCATATATTTT. Its protein is CASSYSGNTIYF.

The chain joins TRBV10-2 to TRBJ2-5; D is perhaps TRBD2 (6 bases). Germline CDR1 is WSHSY and CDR2 is SAAADI. The CDR3 runs to 21 residues. V dropped 0 bases and J dropped 1 base, with 27 bases sitting between them. CDR3 sequence reads: CASSESLSLAEIIKAQETQYF. CDR3 coding DNA: TGCGCCAGCAGTGAGTCGTTATCATTAGCGGAAATAATAAAAGCCCAAGAGACCCAGTACTTC.

V and J are TRBV19 and TRBJ1-1; D is undetermined. This CDR3 region has 14 residues. The V and J ends lost 3 bases and 2 bases respectively, with 10 bases between them. Germline V gene data show CDR1 as LNHDA and CDR2 as SQIVND (reference sequence). CDR3 bases: TGTGCCAGTAGTATGGCCCCGCAAAACACTGAAGCTTTCTTT. The encoded protein is CASSMAPQNTEAFF.

V usage is TRBV28 and J usage is TRBJ2-6; D may be TRBD1 or TRBD2 (5 bases each). CDR3 size: 17 residues. Germline lookup yields CDR1 MDHEN and CDR2 SYDVKM. Trimming pared 1 base from V and 2 bases from J, leaving 12 bases between. The CDR3 region has the DNA TGTGCCAGCAGTTTATTGGGGGAGTGGGCTGGGGCCAACGTCCTGACTTTC. It yields the protein CASSLLGEWAGANVLTF.

This clonotype was counted at least ten times. The chain carries TRBV28 and TRBJ1-1; D might be TRBD1 (6 bases). Between the trimmed V and J ends, which lost 3 bases and 9 bases, there was a span of 11 bases. The CDR3 runs 12 residues. Germline CDR1 reads MDHEN; CDR2 reads SYDVKM. The CDR3 DNA follows: TGTGCCAGCAGTTTTCGGGGGGCACAAGCTTTCTTT. Residues: CASSFRGAQAFF.

This clonotype was observed a few times. The chain links TRBV28 to TRBJ2-6, with D perhaps TRBD1 (5 bases). Germline V CDR1 and CDR2: MDHEN, SYDVKM. The CDR3 extends over 15 amino acids. With 8 bases removed from V and 0 bases from J, the gap between germline ends came to 11 bases. DNA of the CDR3: TGTGCCAGCTATGGAACAGGCTCTGGGGCCAACGTCCTGACTTTC. Protein product: CASYGTGSGANVLTF.

This clonotype has just one count. J is TRBJ2-6 and V is TRBV28; 11 nucleotides line up with TRBD1. The CDR3 sequence is 17 residues long. With 6 bases clipped from V and 1 base from J, the junction kept 5 bases outside the gene matches. Germline V gene sequence: CDR1 MDHEN, CDR2 SYDVKM. The DNA of the CDR3 is TGTGCCAGCAGGAGAGGACAGGGGGCGTCTGGGGCCAACGTCCTGACTTTC. Protein sequence: CASRRGQGASGANVLTF.